Listed below are T cell receptor beta chains from one sample, sequenced in a study of T cell repertoires in cytomegalovirus infection. TCRdb fed the reads into MiXCR, producing one record per CDR3 protein. The sample consists of approximately 500,000 distinct CDR3 sequences, around 11% of them appearing once. Sequenced input: PBMCs. Receptors were obtained from a human donor in good health (CMV status not recorded). Some clones in this sample may be carry-over from other donors' samples. Both conserved end residues are part of each CDR3. Each record gives: D gene, V gene, clone size, J gene, CDR3 protein, CDR3 DNA. D genes are given only for firm matches. Size values are once, few and many counts, or a class for expanded clones, and some rows have none.

D: -
V: TRBV24-1
size: many
J: TRBJ2-2
CDR3: CATSEGTAPNTGELFF
DNA: TGTGCCACCAGTGAGGGGACCGCTCCGAACACCGGGGAGCTGTTTTTT

D: -
V: TRBV19
size: many
J: TRBJ2-5
CDR3: CASSEEETQYF
DNA: TGTGCCAGTAGTGAGGAAGAGACCCAGTACTTC

D: TRBD2
V: TRBV28
size: many
J: TRBJ2-2
CDR3: CASSLRGLAGNTGELFF
DNA: TGTGCCAGCAGTTTAAGGGGACTAGCGGGGAACACCGGGGAGCTGTTTTTT

D: -
V: TRBV5-6
size: -
J: TRBJ2-2
CDR3: CASTPPGLRNTGELFF
DNA: TGTGCCAGCACGCCCCCGGGACTTCGGAACACCGGGGAGCTGTTTTTT

D: -
V: TRBV12-3/TRBV12-4
size: many
J: TRBJ1-1
CDR3: CASSFVGGGTEAFF
DNA: TGTGCCAGCAGTTTTGTGGGGGGAGGGACTGAAGCTTTCTTT

D: -
V: TRBV6-6
size: -
J: TRBJ2-3
CDR3: CASSYGGSTDTQYF
DNA: TGTGCCAGCAGTTACGGCGGGAGCACAGATACGCAGTATTTT

D: TRBD1
V: TRBV5-4
size: few
J: TRBJ1-4
CDR3: CASSPDRWKDEKLFF
DNA: TGTGCCAGCAGCCCGGACAGGTGGAAAGATGAAAAACTGTTTTTT

D: -
V: TRBV7-2
size: many
J: TRBJ1-3
CDR3: CASSLVGTSSGNTIYF
DNA: TGTGCCAGCAGCTTAGTTGGGACGTCCTCTGGAAACACCATATATTTT

D: -
V: TRBV18
size: -
J: TRBJ1-6
CDR3: CASYNSPLHF
DNA: TGTGCCAGCTATAATTCACCCCTCCACTTT

D: TRBD1
V: TRBV2
size: -
J: TRBJ2-5
CDR3: CASSTGGEQTQYF
DNA: TGTGCCAGCAGTACAGGGGGCGAACAGACCCAGTACTTC

D: -
V: TRBV29-1
size: -
J: TRBJ1-1
CDR3: CSITTVNTEAFF
DNA: TGCAGCATAACGACGGTGAACACTGAAGCTTTCTTT

D: -
V: TRBV29-1
size: few
J: TRBJ2-7
CDR3: CSVEEDLELQYF
DNA: TGCAGCGTTGAAGAGGACTTGGAACTTCAGTACTTC

D: TRBD1
V: TRBV5-1
size: -
J: TRBJ2-2
CDR3: CASSLRTGQNTGELFF
DNA: TGCGCCAGCAGCTTACGGACAGGCCAGAACACCGGGGAGCTGTTTTTT

D: -
V: TRBV9
size: -
J: TRBJ1-6
CDR3: CASSVDGSSYNSPLHF
DNA: TGTGCCAGCAGCGTGGACGGGAGCTCCTATAATTCACCCCTCCACTTT

D: -
V: TRBV29-1
size: few
J: TRBJ1-2
CDR3: CSVVGPRISYGYTF
DNA: TGCAGCGTTGTAGGCCCCCGGATCTCTTATGGCTACACCTTC

D: -
V: TRBV7-3
size: many
J: TRBJ2-1
CDR3: CASSFGETEQFF
DNA: TGTGCCAGCAGCTTTGGGGAGACTGAGCAGTTCTTC

D: -
V: TRBV18
size: many
J: TRBJ1-1
CDR3: CASSPTVRGNTEAFF
DNA: TGTGCCAGCTCACCGACAGTCCGGGGGAACACTGAAGCTTTCTTT

D: TRBD1
V: TRBV20-1
size: many
J: TRBJ1-1
CDR3: CSARSEGQGWPEAFF
DNA: TGCAGTGCTAGATCTGAGGGACAGGGTTGGCCTGAAGCTTTCTTT

D: -
V: TRBV6-5
size: many
J: TRBJ1-5
CDR3: CASSYDQGRSNQPQHF
DNA: TGTGCCAGCAGTTACGACCAGGGTCGGAGCAATCAGCCCCAGCATTTT

D: -
V: TRBV20-1
size: many
J: TRBJ2-7
CDR3: CSARGSYYEQYF
DNA: TGCAGTGCCAGGGGATCTTACTACGAGCAGTACTTC

D: -
V: TRBV12-3/TRBV12-4
size: few
J: TRBJ2-7
CDR3: CASTQGRTNYEQYF
DNA: TGTGCCAGCACCCAAGGACGGACCAACTACGAGCAGTACTTC

D: -
V: TRBV6-6
size: -
J: TRBJ2-3
CDR3: CASRLDSSTDTQYF
DNA: TGTGCCAGCAGACTGGACAGCAGCACAGATACGCAGTATTTT

D: -
V: TRBV7-9
size: many
J: TRBJ2-5
CDR3: CASSSRVDTQYF
DNA: TGTGCCAGCAGCTCCCGTGTCGACACCCAGTACTTC